The entry below gives a single TCR beta chain sequence along with its context. Its matching antigen is unknown. The data were obtained in a study of cytomegalovirus exposure and HLA in healthy donors. Findings and limits, study-wide: One later analysis reportedly identified an Asian-associated ancestry cluster that showed fewer N-insertions than the roughly 700-donor mean.

The primer mix had 60 Vbeta and 13 Jbeta primers. Sequencing used immunoSEQ multiplex PCR; TCRdb keeps in-frame clones, though not all of them. The data hold roughly 130,000 clones, with roughly three quarters observed a single time. The CDR3 has 12 amino acids. V dropped 1 base and J dropped 4 bases, with 4 bases sitting between them. Germline lookup yields CDR1 SGDLS and CDR2 YYNGEE. This clonotype was obtained from a woman between 40 and 50 years old in good health and CMV-seronegative. The V gene is TRBV9, the J gene TRBJ2-3, with D uncertain. Sequenced input: PBMCs. For the CDR3, the DNA is TGTGCCAGCAGCGTACAGGCAGATACGCAGTATTTT. Residues: CASSVQADTQYF.